This T cell receptor (beta chain) was profiled in a study of shared clonotypes between healthy human individuals. Study overall: Every donor yielded three CD4 naive, three CD4 memory, two CD8 naive and one CD8 memory plate.

Per the authors' pipeline: Junction-only immunoSEQ sequences carried no quality scores, so filtering differed. TCRdb keeps only in-frame clones here, not all; method: immunoSEQ multiplex PCR. That table supplies the V and J calls and clone size; D and trimming were determined from the DNA. Of 2 million to 3 million clones in the sample, approximately 93% were seen once. CDR1 is SGDLS, CDR2 YYNGEE, per germline. This CDR3 has 15 residues. V was trimmed by 0 bases and J by 5 bases, leaving 14 bases between them. The sequenced sample was naive CD4+ T cells from PBMCs. Subset meaning: CD45RA+ positively selected. The sequence derives from a man between 18 and 29 years old in good health. Some clones in this sample may be carry-over from other donors' samples. This rearrangement joins TRBV9 to TRBJ1-1, with D maybe TRBD1 (6 bases). The CDR3 sequence: CASSVGRGTRTEAFF. DNA for the CDR3: TGTGCCAGCAGCGTAGGCAGGGGTACGAGGACTGAAGCTTTCTTT.